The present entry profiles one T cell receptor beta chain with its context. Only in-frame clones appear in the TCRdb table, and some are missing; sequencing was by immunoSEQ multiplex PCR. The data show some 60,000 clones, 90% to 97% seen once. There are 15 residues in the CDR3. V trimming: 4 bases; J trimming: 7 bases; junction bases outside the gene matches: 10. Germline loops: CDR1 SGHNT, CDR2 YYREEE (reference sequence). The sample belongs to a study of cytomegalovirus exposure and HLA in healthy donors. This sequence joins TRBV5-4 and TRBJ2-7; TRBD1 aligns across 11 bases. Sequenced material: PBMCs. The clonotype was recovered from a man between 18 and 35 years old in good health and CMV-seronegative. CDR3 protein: CASSPGGQGAGEQYF. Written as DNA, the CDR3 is TGTGCCAGCAGCCCCGGTGGACAGGGGGCGGGTGAGCAGTACTTC.